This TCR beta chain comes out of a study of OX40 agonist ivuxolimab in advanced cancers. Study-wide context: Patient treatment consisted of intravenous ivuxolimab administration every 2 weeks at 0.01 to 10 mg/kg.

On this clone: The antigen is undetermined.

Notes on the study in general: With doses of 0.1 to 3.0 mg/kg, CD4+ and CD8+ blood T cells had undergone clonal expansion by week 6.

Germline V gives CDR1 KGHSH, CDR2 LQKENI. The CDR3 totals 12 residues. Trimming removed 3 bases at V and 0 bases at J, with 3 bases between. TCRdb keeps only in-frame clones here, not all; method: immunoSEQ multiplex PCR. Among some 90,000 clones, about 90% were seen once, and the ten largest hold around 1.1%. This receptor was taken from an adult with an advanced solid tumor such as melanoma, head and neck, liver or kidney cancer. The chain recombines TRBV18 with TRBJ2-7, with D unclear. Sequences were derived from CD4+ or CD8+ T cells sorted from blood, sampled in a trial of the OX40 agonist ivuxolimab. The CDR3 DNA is TGTGCCAGCTCACCCGCCTCCTACGAGCAGTACTTC. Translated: CASSPASYEQYF.